Following are 3 T cell receptor beta chains from one sample sequenced in a study of tissue T cells after allogeneic stem cell transplantation. Described time point: mouse harvest day 14 after allogeneic transplant. Mouse grafts combined 10^7 T-cell-depleted bone marrow cells with 10^6 splenic CD5+ T cells. Profiling relied on immunoSEQ multiplex PCR, and the TCRdb table lists in-frame clones only, not all of them. The profile covers some 4,500 clones, with about 48% appearing a single time and about 16% taken by the ten largest. Material: gut tissue. Receptors were obtained from a female BALB/c mouse given C57BL/6 T cells with graft-versus-host disease after an allogeneic hematopoietic cell transplant.

This clone counts as medium-sized. The genes and germline here are from mouse. The read terminates 1 residue ahead of where the CDR3 ends, so the germline J gene completes it. This chain links TRBV12-1 with TRBJ1-3; no clear D. The length of the CDR3 is 14 residues. Germline CDR1 is SGHSN and CDR2 is HYEKVE. Trimming cost V 2 bases and J 0 bases, with 7 bases left between them. CDR3: CASSQTFSGNTLYF. The sequenced CDR3 bases are TGTGCCAGCTCTCAGACATTTTCTGGAAATACGCTCTAT.

This clone ranks as medium-sized. Mouse gene names apply. The read finishes 1 residue shy of the CDR3 end, and the germline J gene is used to complete it. This rearrangement joins TRBV26 to TRBJ2-1, with D maybe TRBD1 (6 bases). Looked up from germline, CDR1 is KGHPV and CDR2 is FQNQEV (reference sequence). Trimming pared 6 bases from V and 0 bases from J, leaving 9 bases between. CDR3 length: 14 residues. The CDR3 bases that were read are TGTGCCAGCAGGGGGACAAATAACTATGCTGAGCAGTTC. Protein sequence: CASRGTNNYAEQF. In full, the CDR3 is CASRGTNNYAEQFF.

Of note for this clone: Gene labels here are mouse ones. The sequenced CDR3 bases are TGCACCTGCAGTGCAGATCTGGCTATCTCCTATGAACAGTAC. Its protein is CTCSADLAISYEQY. The full CDR3 protein reads CTCSADLAISYEQYF. The V and J genes are TRBV1 and TRBJ2-7; no clear D. The CDR3 end is not reached by the read, which stops 1 residue before it; the germline J gene fills it in. Trimming left V 0 bases short and J 0 bases short, with 9 bases between. CDR1 and CDR2 from the germline V gene are NSQYPW and LRSPGD (reference sequence). The CDR3 totals 15 residues. Full variable domain (missing parts from reference TRBV1 and TRBJ2-7): VTLLEQNPRWRLVPRGQAVNLRCILKNSQYPWMSWYQQDLQKQLQWLFTLRSPGDKEVKSLPGADYLATRVTDTELRLQVANMSQGRTLYCTCSADLAISYEQYFGPGTRLTVL.